A selection of T cell receptor beta chains follows, all from one sample in a study of T cells after yellow fever vaccination. In TCRdb, the 5' RACE reads were re-called with MiXCR into one record per CDR3 protein. The sample lists some 30,000 distinct CDR3 sequences; 4.4% were seen once. Here the sequenced sample was CD8+ T cells sorted from PBMCs, taken 5 days after the yellow fever booster vaccination. All receptors come from a man aged 25-40 years who received the YFV17D yellow fever vaccine. The CDR3 runs from the conserved cysteine through the conserved F or W. The order of the fields is CDR3 protein, clone size, V gene, J gene. Expanded clones get a size class; other rows say once, few or many, or leave the size out.

CASIFWASPDSFLYNEQFF	many	TRBV12-3/TRBV12-4	TRBJ2-1
CASSLALGDTQYF	many	TRBV7-6	TRBJ2-3
CASSLGQGDTGELFF	many	TRBV6-2/TRBV6-3	TRBJ2-2
CASCFLLESTSPGNEQFF	.	TRBV12-3/TRBV12-4	TRBJ2-1
CSARGGRAFVGYEQFF	.	TRBV20-1	TRBJ2-1
CASSLAGDGYNEQFF	many	TRBV7-3	TRBJ2-1
CASSSGGRAYEQYF	.	TRBV23-1	TRBJ2-7
CASSPHQDREHNEQFF	many	TRBV13	TRBJ2-1
CASTFGQADGETQYF	many	TRBV5-1	TRBJ2-5
CSVEGARRREADTQYF	many	TRBV29-1	TRBJ2-3
CASSQDSGNEQFF	many	TRBV4-3	TRBJ2-1
CASSPQTTSTDTQYF	many	TRBV27	TRBJ2-3
CASSLKSDGANVLTF	many	TRBV5-6	TRBJ2-6
CASSPGNAEAFF	many	TRBV12-3/TRBV12-4	TRBJ1-1
CASSYSPGGDQPQHF	many	TRBV6-5	TRBJ1-5
CSVEEGRHAPYEQYF	many	TRBV29-1	TRBJ2-7
CASSYRPEETQYF	many	TRBV5-1	TRBJ2-5
CASSQATSGYEQYF	many	TRBV3-1	TRBJ2-7
CASSLGSHYEQYF	many	TRBV5-4	TRBJ2-7
CSVERDGSYNEQFF	many	TRBV29-1	TRBJ2-1
CSVEGGSSNEQFF	many	TRBV29-1	TRBJ2-1
CASSQDFPWGGRETQYF	many	TRBV4-3	TRBJ2-5
CASSRTGKAGELFF	many	TRBV23-1	TRBJ2-2
CASSLVSGELFF	many	TRBV7-2	TRBJ2-2
CASSWTGELFF	many	TRBV19	TRBJ2-2
CASSQGSQGYNEQFF	many	TRBV4-3	TRBJ2-1
CASSYTPSTSGSLYNEQFF	many	TRBV6-5	TRBJ2-1
CASSRTGPGELFF	many	TRBV7-2	TRBJ2-2
CASSPGEFTEQFF	many	TRBV5-5	TRBJ2-1
CASSLPTLARTTDTQYF	many	TRBV28	TRBJ2-3
CASSSNDLTGELFF	many	TRBV7-9	TRBJ2-2
CSVVGGDTGYNEQFF	many	TRBV29-1	TRBJ2-1
CAWKPTSGLYEQYF	many	TRBV30	TRBJ2-7
CSVAGYQETQYF	many	TRBV29-1	TRBJ2-5
CSATTPIGSLQETQYF	medium-sized	TRBV20-1	TRBJ2-5
CASNDGITYEQYF	many	TRBV9	TRBJ2-7
CATHSGTSGFF	many	TRBV15	TRBJ2-1
CASSLGQPNSPLHF	many	TRBV5-4	TRBJ1-6
CSVGGGSSYEQYF	many	TRBV29-1	TRBJ2-7
CARSSHGLAGERVTGELFF	few	TRBV12-3/TRBV12-4	TRBJ2-2
CSVAPLDSHTGELFF	many	TRBV29-1	TRBJ2-2
CASKAQGSLNYEQYF	many	TRBV2	TRBJ2-7
CASSLDGEWYGYTF	many	TRBV5-5	TRBJ1-2
CASSQAWEVYEQYF	many	TRBV4-3	TRBJ2-7
CSVQDTDTQYF	many	TRBV29-1	TRBJ2-3
CASSVSGDGYEQYF	.	TRBV9	TRBJ2-7
CASGGDRLPIEQYF	few	TRBV6-2/TRBV6-3	TRBJ2-7
CATSRDRNTGELFF	many	TRBV15	TRBJ2-2
CASGLGLSYEQYF	many	TRBV12-5	TRBJ2-7
CASSFVAEAYYEQYF	many	TRBV7-9	TRBJ2-7
CASSLLAGDTGELFF	many	TRBV5-4	TRBJ2-2
CSASQPGDVAFF	many	TRBV20-1	TRBJ1-1
CASKSLAGVETQYF	many	TRBV28	TRBJ2-5
CASSFRLAENYEQYF	many	TRBV11-2	TRBJ2-7
CASSSWGQETQYF	many	TRBV12-3/TRBV12-4	TRBJ2-5